The T cell receptor (beta chain) under discussion was sequenced for a study of T cells after yellow fever vaccination. This clonotype was detected only a few times. The CDR3 has 13 residues. CDR1 is MDHEN, CDR2 SYDVKM, per germline. Trimming removed 8 bases from V and 10 bases from J, with 20 bases in between. Using its own MiXCR run on the 5' RACE reads, TCRdb lists one record per CDR3 protein. The sample includes some 340,000 distinct CDR3 sequences, around 10% of them seen just once. The material sequenced was CD4+ T cells sorted from PBMCs, taken 45 days after the yellow fever booster vaccination. The TCR originated in a man between 18 and 35 years old who received the YFV17D yellow fever vaccine. This chain joins TRBV28 and TRBJ1-2; unclear D gene. CDR3 coding DNA: TGTGCCAGCCTCGAGCCGACCACTGCCCTCTACACCTTC. Protein: CASLEPTTALYTF.